Shown below are 32 T cell receptor beta chains from a single sample sequenced in a study of OX40 agonist ivuxolimab in advanced cancers. Receptors were amplified or captured by the immunoSEQ multiplex PCR assay. Here the immuneACCESS table is served through TCRdb, limited to in-frame sequences with V and J called. Missing clones are a known gap in these copies; in checked studies unresolved V genes cover under half, and the rest lacks a known reason. Here the sample has 45,000 to 65,000 clones; approximately 80% occur a single time. The ten largest make up 0.69% of the sample. This material consisted of CD4+ or CD8+ T cells sorted from blood, taken in a trial of the OX40 agonist ivuxolimab. The origin of the receptors is an adult with an advanced solid tumor such as melanoma, head and neck, liver or kidney cancer.

The chain uses TRBV10-1 and TRBJ2-1; 10 nucleotides agree with TRBD2. V was pared by 5 bases and J by 3 bases, with 4 bases of the junction left unmatched. The CDR3 extends over 15 amino acids. Germline lookup yields CDR1 WNHNN and CDR2 SYGVQD (reference sequence). CDR3 sequence reads: CASSSSGGVYNEQFF. The CDR3, as DNA: TGCGCCAGCAGTTCGAGCGGGGGGGTCTACAATGAGCAGTTCTTC.

V gene TRBV9 combines with J gene TRBJ2-5, with TRBD1 matching 10 bases. This CDR3 comprises 16 residues. Germline lookup yields CDR1 SGDLS and CDR2 YYNGEE. V dropped 3 bases and J dropped 4; count of bases not matched to a gene: 9. The CDR3, as DNA: TGTGCCAGCAGCGAGAGGGGACAGGGGATGGGAGAGACCCAGTACTTC. Its translation: CASSERGQGMGETQYF.

The chain joins TRBV5-4 to TRBJ2-7; no definite D call. Germline V CDR1 and CDR2: SGHNT, YYREEE (reference sequence). V dropped 4 bases and J dropped 6 bases, with 23 bases sitting between them. The CDR3 has 16 residues. The CDR3, as DNA: TGTGCCAGCAGCCCTCGGAACTCGATTGAGGTGGGCGAGCAGTACTTC. Its protein product is CASSPRNSIEVGEQYF.

On this clone itself: One end of the junction does not line up with germline, which may come from a read error. J is TRBJ2-2 and V is TRBV5-1; possibly TRBD2 for D (5 bases). In germline, CDR1 is SGHRS, CDR2 YFSETQ. The CDR3 runs to 13 residues. The CDR3 loop is CATSALSDGELFF. DNA of the CDR3: TGCGCCACCAGCGCACTTAGCGACGGGGAGCTGTTTTTT.

The chain couples TRBV2 to TRBJ2-4; D may be TRBD1 (5 bases). The V and J ends lost 5 bases and 2 bases respectively, with 16 bases between them. This CDR3 spans 16 amino acids. CDR1 SNHLY and CDR2 FYNNEI come from the germline V gene. The CDR3 DNA reads TGTGCCAGCAGTACTGACAGTGGATCCACCAAAAACATTCAGTACTTC. Translation gives CASSTDSGSTKNIQYF.

V and J are TRBV12-5 and TRBJ2-5; the match to TRBD1 covers 8 bases. The CDR3 has 14 amino acids. Germline lookup yields CDR1 LGHNT and CDR2 FRNRAP. V shed 5 bases and J 4 bases; nucleotides not matched to a gene: 6. This CDR3 reads CASGLTGGIETQYF. In nucleotides, the CDR3 is TGTGCTAGTGGTCTAACAGGGGGGATAGAGACCCAGTACTTC.

The chain has TRBV19 and TRBJ2-2; D is unresolved. Germline V CDR1 and CDR2: LNHDA, SQIVND (reference sequence). Trimming stripped 0 bases from V and 0 bases from J, with 8 bases between. The CDR3 has 16 amino acids. The CDR3 loop is CASSIDSATNTGELFF. The CDR3 bases are TGTGCCAGTAGTATAGACTCAGCTACGAACACCGGGGAGCTGTTTTTT.

This rearrangement joins TRBV19 to TRBJ1-3; D remains unclear. The CDR3 consists of 15 residues. Germline CDR1 reads LNHDA; CDR2 reads SQIVND (reference sequence). The V gene lost 7 bases and the J gene lost 4 bases, with 17 bases spanning the gap. CDR3 DNA: TGTGCCAGTACTGAACTCCTGAAGGCCGGAAACACCATATATTTT. It encodes CASTELLKAGNTIYF.

This chain links TRBV11-2 with TRBJ2-3, with 9 bases matching TRBD2. Trimming at V came to 5 bases and at J to 2 bases, leaving 5 bases not matched to a gene. The CDR3 has 15 amino acids. Germline-derived CDR1 and CDR2 are SGHAT and FQNNGV. The CDR3 loop reads CASSVSGGATDTQYF. The CDR3 DNA is TGTGCCAGCAGCGTTAGCGGGGGAGCCACAGATACGCAGTATTTT.

This chain joins TRBV5-1 and TRBJ2-1, with 11 positions matching TRBD1. CDR1 SGHRS and CDR2 YFSETQ come from the germline V gene. The CDR3 runs to 15 residues. V was pared by 5 bases and J by 6 bases, with 7 bases of the junction left unmatched. The chain's CDR3 is CASSFGQGAGNEQFF. CDR3 nucleotides: TGCGCCAGCAGTTTCGGACAGGGGGCGGGCAATGAGCAGTTCTTC.

V usage is TRBV6-1 and J usage is TRBJ1-5; 11 bases fit TRBD1. CDR1 is MNHNS, CDR2 SASEGT, per germline. The V and J ends lost 5 bases and 5 bases, in that order; junction bases with no gene match: 2. This CDR3 contains 14 residues. In DNA form, the CDR3 reads TGTGCCAGCAGTTGGGACAGGGGGTATCAGCCCCAGCATTTT. Protein: CASSWDRGYQPQHF.

The CDR3 bases are TGTGCCAGCAGCCCCCAACAGGGTGTCAGCGAGCAGTACTTC. It encodes CASSPQQGVSEQYF. J is TRBJ2-7 and V is TRBV11-2; tentatively, D is TRBD1 (6 bases). This CDR3 region has 14 residues. The germline gives CDR1 SGHAT, CDR2 FQNNGV. Trimming took 5 bases from V and 6 from J, leaving 17 bases between them.

This chain joins TRBV5-4 and TRBJ2-2; D tentatively fits TRBD1 or TRBD2 (5 bases each). CDR3 length: 15 amino acids. The germline V gene encodes CDR1 SGHNT and CDR2 YYREEE (reference sequence). Trimming pared 4 bases from V and 7 bases from J, leaving 17 bases between. The CDR3: CASSLWGTLGGELFF. CDR3 sequence (DNA): TGTGCCAGCAGCCTATGGGGGACCCTAGGCGGGGAGCTGTTTTTT.

The chain couples TRBV7-2 to TRBJ2-7; D gene unclear. V gave up 1 base and J gave up 5 bases, with 6 bases separating them. CDR1 SGHTA and CDR2 FQGNSA come from the germline V gene. CDR3 size: 12 residues. The CDR3 nucleotides read TGTGCCAGCAGCTTAGGGCCCCACGAGCAGTACTTC. Protein product: CASSLGPHEQYF. Together with reference TRBV7-2 and TRBJ2-7, the CDR3 gives the full variable domain: GAGVSQSPSNKVTEKGKDVELRCDPISGHTALYWYRQSLGQGLEFLIYFQGNSAPDKSGLPSDRFSAERTGGSVSTLTIQRTQQEDSAVYLCASSLGPHEQYFGPGTRLTVT.

The table lists this clone with a count of one. The chain combines TRBV15 with TRBJ2-1, with D perhaps being TRBD1 or TRBD2 (5 bases each). The ends were cut back, 0 bases at V and 12 bases at J, with 15 bases in the middle. Germline lookup yields CDR1 LNHNV and CDR2 YYDKDF (reference sequence). This CDR3 has 14 amino acids. This CDR3 reads CATSRDRQGVWQFF. Written as DNA, the CDR3 is TGTGCCACCAGCAGAGATAGGCAGGGAGTTTGGCAGTTCTTC.

The J gene is TRBJ2-2, the V gene TRBV7-2; D is uncertain. The CDR3 runs to 14 residues. The germline V gene encodes CDR1 SGHTA and CDR2 FQGNSA. V was clipped by 3 bases and J by 0 bases, with 5 bases between them. The DNA for the CDR3 is TGTGCCAGCAGCTTGCCCCCGAACACCGGGGAGCTGTTTTTT. Translation gives CASSLPPNTGELFF.

This rearrangement joins TRBV19 to TRBJ1-6; maybe TRBD1 (5 bases). Per germline, CDR1 LNHDA and CDR2 SQIVND (reference sequence). V was trimmed by 3 bases and J by 7 bases, leaving 13 bases between them. The CDR3 sequence is 15 residues long. The CDR3 here is CASSIKEGMNSPLHF. Written as DNA, the CDR3 is TGTGCCAGTAGTATTAAAGAGGGGATGAATTCACCCCTCCACTTT.

The chain employs TRBV10-2 and TRBJ2-1, with D unclear. The germline V and J ends were trimmed by 9 bases and 4 bases, with 16 bases remaining between them. CDR1 and CDR2 (germline): WSHSY, SAAADI. The CDR3 contains 14 residues. Written as DNA, the CDR3 is TGCGCCAGTCGGTGGGATCCCTCGTACAATGAGCAGTTCTTC. The encoded protein is CASRWDPSYNEQFF.

This clone was picked up a small number of times. CDR3: CASSQTGWVKYF. The CDR3 DNA is TGTGCCAGCAGTCAGACAGGGTGGGTTAAGTACTTC. The chain employs TRBV6-6 and TRBJ2-7; 7 nucleotides align to TRBD1. CDR3 length: 12 residues. V shed 5 bases, J shed 11 bases, and the junction held 9 bases outside the gene matches. CDR1 is MNHNY, CDR2 SVGAGI, per germline (reference sequence).

The table lists this clone with a few counts. The chain is built from TRBV4-1 and TRBJ1-5; no reliable D call. This CDR3 has 15 amino acids. The germline CDR1 and CDR2 sequences are MGHRA and YSYEKL. Trimming took 2 bases from V and 5 from J, leaving 13 bases between them. The CDR3 DNA is TGCGCCAGCAGCCAATCCATGTTACTTTATCAGCCCCAGCATTTT. It codes for CASSQSMLLYQPQHF.

This clone was observed a handful of times. The V call is TRBV2, the J call TRBJ2-1; maybe TRBD1 (7 bases). CDR3 length equals 14 residues. Per the germline V gene, CDR1 is SNHLY and CDR2 is FYNNEI. With 4 bases removed from V and 9 bases from J, the gap between germline ends came to 16 bases. CDR3 in amino acids: CASSASVPGGEQFF. CDR3 DNA sequence: TGTGCCAGCAGTGCTAGCGTCCCAGGGGGTGAGCAGTTCTTC.

The gene calls are TRBV19 and TRBJ2-4; no clear D gene. V lost 3 bases, J lost 8 bases, and 14 bases lay in between. Germline V gene sequence: CDR1 LNHDA, CDR2 SQIVND (reference sequence). The CDR3 spans 14 residues. CDR3 nucleotides: TGTGCCAGTAGTATGAGTACGGTTGGTGACATTCAGTACTTC. Translating gives CASSMSTVGDIQYF. Supplemented by reference TRBV19 and TRBJ2-4, the full variable domain reads DGGITQSPKYLFRKEGQNVTLSCEQNLNHDAMYWYRQDPGQGLRLIYYSQIVNDFQKGDIAEGYSVSREKKESFPLTVTSAQKNPTAFYLCASSMSTVGDIQYFGAGTRLSVL.

V usage is TRBV2 and J usage is TRBJ2-1; 7 bases are a match to TRBD1. V was pared by 8 bases and J by 5 bases, with 6 bases of the junction left unmatched. The germline V gene has CDR1 SNHLY and CDR2 FYNNEI. There are 13 residues in the CDR3. CDR3 coding DNA: TGTGCCAGCTCTCAGGGGGTGAACAATGAGCAGTTCTTC. Its translation is CASSQGVNNEQFF.

The chain couples TRBV18 to TRBJ1-5, with 7 nucleotides matching TRBD1. The CDR3 is made up of 17 amino acids. The junction had 12 bases not matched to a gene; V was cut back by 5 bases and J by 2 bases. Germline assignment: CDR1 KGHSH and CDR2 LQKENI. The CDR3 nucleotides are TGTGCCAGCTCATCGGAGACAGGGATAATTGGCAATCAGCCCCAGCATTTT. This translates into CASSSETGIIGNQPQHF.

The chain recombines TRBV6-1 with TRBJ1-5; no definite D call. The CDR3 runs to 15 residues. Germline V lookup: CDR1 MNHNS, CDR2 SASEGT. V lost 5 bases and J 2 bases, leaving 13 bases between the germline ends. The chain's CDR3 is CASSFWGVGNQPQHF. CDR3 bases: TGTGCCAGCAGTTTTTGGGGAGTCGGCAATCAGCCCCAGCATTTT.

This chain's CDR3 is CASSLIGEGADTQYF. The CDR3 DNA reads as TGTGCCAGCAGCCTAATTGGTGAGGGTGCAGATACGCAGTATTTT. The genes are TRBV13 and TRBJ2-3; TRBD2 might be the D (5 bases). V lost 5 bases to trimming and J lost 4 bases, with 16 bases between them. The CDR3 is 15 amino acids. CDR1 and CDR2 from the germline V gene are PRHDT and FYEKMQ (reference sequence).

As to this clone: Different DNA sequences within this sample yield the same CDR3. The chain has TRBV27 and TRBJ1-6, with a weak D call TRBD1 (6 bases). Trimming pared 5 bases from V and 7 bases from J, leaving 12 bases between. CDR1 and CDR2 (germline): MNHEY, SMNVEV (reference sequence). The CDR3 is made up of 14 amino acids. CDR3 protein: CASSLQGWNSPLHF. The CDR3 DNA reads TGTGCCAGCAGTCTACAGGGCTGGAATTCACCCCTCCACTTT.

This chain connects TRBV5-4 to TRBJ2-3; maybe TRBD2 (5 bases). Trimming pared 4 bases from V and 1 base from J, leaving 13 bases between. The CDR3 length is 15 residues. The germline V gene has CDR1 SGHNT and CDR2 YYREEE (reference sequence). CDR3 DNA sequence: TGTGCCAGCAGCAGCCGGGGTAGCGGCACAGATACGCAGTATTTT. Translation gives CASSSRGSGTDTQYF.

The chain recombines TRBV9 with TRBJ1-3; 8 bases fit TRBD1. The CDR3 is 17 residues long. Germline CDR1 is SGDLS and CDR2 is YYNGEE. Unmatched junction bases numbered 8, after V lost 0 bases and J lost 3 bases. The CDR3 spells CASSVDPRGRDGNTIYF. The CDR3 bases are TGTGCCAGCAGCGTAGATCCCAGGGGGCGTGATGGAAACACCATATATTTT.

The chain has TRBV19 and TRBJ1-4, with D perhaps TRBD1 (5 bases). Per the germline V gene, CDR1 is LNHDA and CDR2 is SQIVND (reference sequence). The CDR3 consists of 14 residues. Trimming stripped 3 bases from V and 6 bases from J, with 11 bases between. The CDR3 DNA reads TGTGCCAGTAGTATTAGGGGCGTGGATGAAAAACTGTTTTTT. It codes for CASSIRGVDEKLFF.

This rearrangement joins TRBV6-5 to TRBJ1-2; maybe TRBD1 (6 bases). Germline V CDR1 and CDR2: MNHEY, SVGAGI. CDR3 size: 15 residues. V was shortened by 2 bases and J by 6 bases, with 16 bases between the two germline ends. The CDR3 reads CASSYLDRSLHGYTF. CDR3 bases: TGTGCCAGCAGTTACCTAGACAGGAGTTTGCATGGCTACACCTTC.

The rearrangement joins TRBV5-8 to TRBJ1-2; D is uncertain. CDR3 length: 14 residues. The V gene's germline CDR1 is SGHTS and CDR2 YDEGEE. V shed 4 bases and J shed 4 bases, with 14 bases lying between them. The CDR3, as DNA: TGTGCCAGCAGCACGACAATTCGGCGCTATGGCTACACCTTC. Its translation is CASSTTIRRYGYTF. Combining the CDR3 with reference TRBV5-8 and TRBJ1-2 gives the whole variable domain EAGVTQSPTHLIKTRGQQATLRCSPISGHTSVYWYQQALGLGLQFLLWYDEGEERNRGNFPPRFSGRQFPNYSSELNVNALELEDSALYLCASSTTIRRYGYTFGSGTRLTVV.